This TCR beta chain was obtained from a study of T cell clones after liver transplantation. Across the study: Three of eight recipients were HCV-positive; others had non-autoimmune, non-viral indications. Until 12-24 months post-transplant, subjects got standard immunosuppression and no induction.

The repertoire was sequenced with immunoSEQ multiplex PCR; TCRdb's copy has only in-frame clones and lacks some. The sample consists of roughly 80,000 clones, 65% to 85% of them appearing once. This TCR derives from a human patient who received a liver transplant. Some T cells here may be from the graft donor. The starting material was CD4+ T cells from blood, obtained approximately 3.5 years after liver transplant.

DNA of the CDR3: TGTGCCAGCAGTGCCCGACAGGGGGCGTTCTACAATGAGCAGTTCTTC. Amino acids: CASSARQGAFYNEQFF. The genes are TRBV28 and TRBJ2-1; 10 nucleotides match TRBD1. The V and J ends lost 5 bases and 3 bases, in that order; junction bases with no gene match: 7. Germline CDR1 and CDR2: MDHEN and SYDVKM. The CDR3 runs 16 residues. The whole variable domain, filled in from reference TRBV28 and TRBJ2-1, reads DVKVTQSSRYLVKRTGEKVFLECVQDMDHENMFWYRQDPGLGLRLIYFSYDVKMKEKGDIPEGYSVSREKKERFSLILESASTNQTSMYLCASSARQGAFYNEQFFGPGTRLTVL.